This TCR beta chain was captured by sequencing in a study of beta chain features in type 1 diabetes. Germline values: CDR1 SGHNT, CDR2 YYREEE (reference sequence). V was clipped by 3 bases and J by 4 bases; unmatched bases: 8. This CDR3 has 15 amino acids. Expressed TCRB transcripts were sequenced after all isolated RNA was converted to cDNA. Generated by immunoSEQ multiplex PCR, the TCRdb table keeps only in-frame clones and is missing some. The table records around 690,000 clones, under 15% of them present only once. It was one heparinised blood draw, averaging about 116 mL, that each donor gave. About this clone: Its specificity is not known.

Overall study findings and caveats: Patients' naive, central memory and Treg TCRB repertoires seemed closer to one another than those of healthy donors. Type 1 diabetes patients showed a moderate but significant shortening of TCRB CDR3s in all four CD4+ subsets. Any PCR bias toward short templates would affect both groups alike.

Material for sequencing was naive CD4+ T cells from blood. This TCR derives from a man aged 30 to 45 with type 1 diabetes. The chain is built from TRBV5-4 and TRBJ1-1, with TRBD1 identical over 8 bases. The CDR3: CASSSPGQGSTEAFF. CDR3 coding DNA: TGTGCCAGCAGCTCTCCCGGACAGGGCAGCACTGAAGCTTTCTTT.